The next 8 T cell receptor beta chains were all read from a single sample in a study of cytomegalovirus exposure and HLA in healthy donors. A multiplex PCR was run with 60 Vbeta primers and 13 Jbeta primers. Libraries were prepared by immunoSEQ multiplex PCR; TCRdb keeps only in-frame clonotypes and omits some of them. The sample consists of more than 100,000 clones, more than 70% of them appearing once. Sequences were obtained from PBMCs. These receptors were obtained from an older woman in good health and CMV-seronegative.

The table lists this clone with a few counts. The chain recombines TRBV5-1 with TRBJ2-1, with a weak D call TRBD2 (5 bases). Germline V CDR1 and CDR2: SGHRS, YFSETQ. V was trimmed by 4 bases and J by 4 bases, leaving 18 bases between them. This CDR3 has 16 residues. CDR3 in amino acids: CASSGRGPGGYNEQFF. The CDR3 bases are TGCGCCAGCAGCGGCCGCGGCCCCGGCGGGTACAATGAGCAGTTCTTC.

The gene calls are TRBV5-1 and TRBJ2-2, with 7 bases identical to TRBD2. The length of the CDR3 is 14 residues. J lost 6 bases, V lost 4 bases, and 6 bases had no gene match. Germline values: CDR1 SGHRS, CDR2 YFSETQ. In nucleotides, the CDR3 is TGCGCCAGCAGCCCCTCGACTAGCTCCGGGGAGCTGTTTTTT. Translated: CASSPSTSSGELFF.

The chain recombines TRBV5-4 with TRBJ2-3, with D hard to call. The CDR3 is 16 amino acids. Trimming took off 3 bases at V and 3 bases at J, with 17 bases between the two ends. Germline assignment: CDR1 SGHNT and CDR2 YYREEE (reference sequence). For the CDR3, the DNA is TGTGCCAGCAGCTCCCCCGGTGGCGGTCGGACAGATACGCAGTATTTT. Translated, it gives CASSSPGGGRTDTQYF.

The V and J genes are TRBV6-1 and TRBJ1-2; perhaps TRBD1 as D (6 bases). The CDR3 contains 13 residues. V was shortened by 6 bases and J by 8 bases, with 16 bases between the two germline ends. The germline V gene encodes CDR1 MNHNS and CDR2 SASEGT. The CDR3 DNA reads as TGTGCCAGCAGCCCACAGGGACGTGGCGGCTACACCTTC. It specifies CASSPQGRGGYTF.

The genes are TRBV2 and TRBJ2-1; D not certain. The ends were cut back, 6 bases at V and 15 bases at J, with 12 bases in the middle. Looked up from germline, CDR1 is SNHLY and CDR2 is FYNNEI. The CDR3 spans 10 residues. Written as DNA, the CDR3 is TGTGCCAGCAGCCAAACACACCCGTTCTTC. Translated, it gives CASSQTHPFF.

The rearrangement links TRBV7-2 to TRBJ2-3; D may be TRBD1 (5 bases). From germline, CDR1 is SGHTA and CDR2 FQGNSA. V lost 2 bases, J lost 4 bases, and 19 bases lay in between. The CDR3 extends over 17 amino acids. The CDR3 region has the DNA TGTGCCAGCAGCTTATTAAAGACAGTTGGGAATTCAGATACGCAGTATTTT. Protein product: CASSLLKTVGNSDTQYF.

This clone came up once. This sequence joins TRBV28 and TRBJ2-2, with a weak D call TRBD2 (6 bases). V was shortened by 5 bases and J by 1 base, with 11 bases between the two germline ends. The CDR3 is made up of 15 amino acids. Germline V gives CDR1 MDHEN, CDR2 SYDVKM. CDR3 DNA: TGTGCCAGCAGTCCTTGGCGGGGGAACACCGGGGAGCTGTTTTTT. Its protein is CASSPWRGNTGELFF.

V and J are TRBV10-2 and TRBJ2-7, with a weak D call TRBD2 (6 bases). CDR3 length: 19 residues. Germline V gives CDR1 WSHSY, CDR2 SAAADI. The V gene lost 2 bases and the J gene lost 2 bases, with 25 bases spanning the gap. Here the CDR3 DNA reads TGCGCCAGCAGTGAGAGTACCTTAGGGTCGAGGGAGGTCCCCTACGAGCAGTACTTC. Translating it yields CASSESTLGSREVPYEQYF.